This TCR beta chain stems from a study of molecular identifiers for immune sequencing clone quantification. CDR3 length: 15 residues. Germline V gene sequence: CDR1 MNHNY, CDR2 SVGAGI (reference sequence). Findings and caveats of the study: For highly expanded clones, sizes could be underestimated when identical TCR molecules share a barcode.

This clonotype was seen just once. Antigen: not known. A read error is possible here, since a much larger clone lies one base away. Each CDR3 protein is one row after TCRdb ran MiXCR on the PCR reads. The top ten clones hold 0.85% of a sample with hundreds of thousands of distinct CDR3 sequences, about 20% of them seen once. It was from 20,000 to 1,000,000 sorted cells, with 10%, 30% or 50% RNA, that naive CD8 libraries came. As CD8+CD4-CCR7+CD45RA+ cells, naive CD8 T cells were sorted. Sequencing used naive CD8+ T cells from blood, with Jurkat cell RNA spiked in. Regarding subset: FACS-sorted CD8+CD4-CCR7+CD45RA+ naive T cells. The chain is built from TRBV6-6 and TRBJ1-3; TRBD1 might be the D (6 bases). This TCR was recovered from a human donor in good health. Some libraries in this study had Jurkat cell RNA spiked in. This chain's CDR3 is CASSSTGLSGNTVYF. For the CDR3, the DNA is TGTGCCAGCAGTTCCACAGGGCTCTCTGGAAACACCGTATATTTT.